This T cell receptor (beta chain) was captured in a study of monozygotic twins with inflammatory bowel disease (dated by TCRdb to the late 2010s). Context from the whole study: A total of approximately 28 monozygotic twin pairs were included in the full study, comprising nine German pairs (four IBD-concordant, five IBD-discordant) and 19 IBD-discordant Danish pairs. Within discordant pairs, disease-associated traits were sought mainly by comparing IBD patients with their genetically identical healthy co-twins. Each individual had, on average, about 151 000 unique TCRalpha sequences and 181 000 unique TCRbeta sequences available for analysis. General conclusions and limits of the study: Compared with healthy twins, IBD patients shared fewer clonotypes with other individuals, and the difference was most pronounced in patients with signs of disease activity. The analysis was unable to tell apart different T cell subtypes. TCRbeta repertoire diversity, by inverse Simpson index, was decreased in IBD patients compared with their healthy co-twins. Repertoire similarity did not differ between concordant and discordant twins, possibly due to limited statistical power. Because patients were on differing immunosuppressive treatments, the repertoires may have picked up extra background noise and inter-individual variability. No single strong signal or clonotype linked to IBD turned up in the results, so the idea that one exists was not supported.

A word on this clonotype: Its recognized antigen is unknown.

From each donor, an approximately 2.5 ml peripheral blood sample was collected into PAXgene tubes and stored at -80 degrees C. Without any T cell sorting, total RNA was extracted from whole blood using the PAXgene blood miRNA kit on an automated QIAcube. Peripheral blood from monozygotic twin pairs who were concordant or discordant for inflammatory bowel disease underwent deep TCRalpha and TCRbeta repertoire profiling using unique molecular barcoding. Smoking habits were recorded for all twin pairs, with individuals classified as current, former or never smokers. Library preparation used 5' RACE. Preparation of each TCR library used approximately 3.5 ug of total RNA. For each sample, cDNA synthesis was carried out in eight separate reactions using SMARTScribe reverse transcriptase. During cDNA synthesis, template switching was used to introduce unique molecular identifiers that contained a 6-nucleotide sample barcode. TCRalpha and TCRbeta cDNA was amplified in two nested PCRs of roughly 16 and 10 cycles, and bead purification was carried out after each PCR. Before amplification, the cDNA was treated with uracil DNA-glycosylase and purified using the QIAquick PCR purification kit. In the second PCR, Illumina TruSeq-compatible adapters and sample-specific barcodes were added. Library quality and concentration were checked on TapeStation and Qubit, and libraries were pooled at about 4.9 ng each. Pooled libraries were sequenced on an Illumina HiSeq2500 single-index Rapid Run with 2 x 100 bp reads and custom sequencing primers. As for how the authors treated the data: MiGEC version 1.2.6 was used for UMI-based consensus assembly, which corrected PCR and sequencing errors. MiXCR version 2.1.1 was used for V(D)J alignment, clonotype assembly and CDR3 extraction. To normalise gene usage, clonotype sharing and MAIT/NKT TCR abundance, the top 1000, 10 000 and 20 000 clonotypes in each sample were analysed. Diversity was computed as the inverse Simpson index with the vegan R package after downsampling to 27 000 UMIs. Paired Mann-Whitney U tests were applied to discordant twin pairs, with Benjamini-Hochberg correction for multiple testing. TCRdb reprocessed the sequencing reads and holds a single record per CDR3 protein sequence, with no DNA. TCRdb's processing, not the study's, gives the V and J calls here. This specimen's table enumerates some 210,000 distinct CDR3 sequences. The top ten hold 1.6% of the sample.

The germline V gene (reference sequence) supplies CDR1 LNHDA and CDR2 SQIVND. The CDR3 goes from the cysteine to the phenylalanine over 16 residues. The DNA is unrecorded. Material: blood. The chain is encoded by TRBV19 joined to TRBJ1-1; TCRdb's D call of TRBD1 is untestable without DNA. This TCR derives from a human donor with ulcerative colitis or Crohn's disease, or a healthy co-twin of an affected twin (not recorded which). The CDR3 amino acid sequence is: CASSPRQGLGDTEAFF. Beyond the CDR3, the reference TRBV19 and TRBJ1-1 genes provide the residues; the full variable domain reads: DGGITQSPKYLFRKEGQNVTLSCEQNLNHDAMYWYRQDPGQGLRLIYYSQIVNDFQKGDIAEGYSVSREKKESFPLTVTSAQKNPTAFYLCASSPRQGLGDTEAFFGQGTRLTVV.